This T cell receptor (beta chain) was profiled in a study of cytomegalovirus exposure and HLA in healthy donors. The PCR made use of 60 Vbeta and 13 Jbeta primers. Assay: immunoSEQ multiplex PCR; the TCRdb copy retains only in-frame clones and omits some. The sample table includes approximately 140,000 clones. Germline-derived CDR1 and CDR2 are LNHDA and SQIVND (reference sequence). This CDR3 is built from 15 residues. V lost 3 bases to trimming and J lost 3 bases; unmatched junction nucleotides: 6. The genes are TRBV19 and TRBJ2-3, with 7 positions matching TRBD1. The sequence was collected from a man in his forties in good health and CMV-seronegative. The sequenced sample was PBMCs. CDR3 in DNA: TGTGCCAGTAGTATTAAGGGACAGTTAACAGATACGCAGTATTTT. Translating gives CASSIKGQLTDTQYF.